The T cell receptor (beta chain) described here comes from a study of beta chain features in type 1 diabetes. In regard to this clone: Its antigen is not identified.

Isolated RNA was reverse transcribed in full, so expressed TCRB transcripts were sequenced. The table came from immunoSEQ multiplex PCR; TCRdb's copy has only in-frame clones and leaves some out. The sample comprises 140,000 to 150,000 clones, 40% to 55% of which are singletons, and roughly 0.43% rests with the top ten. On average, the one heparinised blood draw given by each donor was around 110 mL. Purities in excess of 95% were seen in all sorted populations. Study-wide results and caveats: A moderate, significant TCRB CDR3 shortening appeared in type 1 diabetes across four CD4+ subsets. There were fewer insertions and more deletions at the VDJ junctions of type 1 diabetes patients.

The specimen sequenced was Tregs from blood. This sequence originates from a man aged 18 to 30 in good health.

The CDR3 DNA reads as TGTGCCAGTAGTACAGGGACAGGCAGGGAGACCCAGTACTTC. Translated, it gives CASSTGTGRETQYF. The V gene is TRBV19, the J gene TRBJ2-5; 8 nucleotides align to TRBD1. The CDR3 runs 14 residues. After removal of 4 bases from V and 5 bases from J, the junction contained 6 bases not matched to a gene. Per the germline V gene, CDR1 is LNHDA and CDR2 is SQIVND (reference sequence).